The T cell receptor (beta chain) described here comes from a study of CD8+CD57+ T cells in acquired aplastic anemia (dated 2018 in TCRdb). Some background on the complete study: On average, sorted CD4+ and CD8+ cells yielded 3.2 ug of extracted DNA, with a range of about 0.18 to 27.4 ug. For healthy donor samples, the average read count was roughly 9.9 million for CD4+ cells and 11 million to 13 million for CD8+ cells.

In the study, sorted CD4+ and CD8+ blood T cells from patients with severe aplastic anemia and from healthy subjects underwent deep sequencing of TCR repertoires. Ficoll-Paque density gradient centrifugation was used to isolate peripheral blood mononuclear cells. Before DNA extraction, CD4+ and CD8+ T cells were sorted by FACS or by magnetic beads. Profiling of TCR beta VDJ combinations and CDR3 sequences used genomic DNA as the template. An Illumina HiSeq 2000 was used for TCR repertoire sequencing. Regarding the original processing steps: Repertoires were assessed using TRBV/TRBJ rearrangement plots, CDR3 size and DJ length profiles, and Simpson's diversity index. The immunodominant clone was defined as the most abundant DNA sequence in deep sequencing data. CDR3 amino acid sequences were screened for sharing across subjects and compared with published repertoires and the VDJdb database. Starting from the raw public reads, TCRdb applied fastp trimming at Q25, assembled clones with MiXCR and retained in-frame beta chains. Every distinct CDR3 protein forms one entry, paired with its most common genes and DNA. These V and J calls rely on TCRdb rather than the paper's analysis. The sample table lists about 220,000 distinct CDR3 sequences, roughly 35% of them with a count of one. Jointly, the top ten make up 0.95% to 1.3% of the sample.

The investigation overall reported the following: Patients and healthy controls showed no significant difference in CD8+ Simpson's diversity (P=0.060). Roughly 30 CD8+ CDR3 sequences were shared between patients and controls but appeared highly expressed in patients and within their immunodominant clones.

Many counts were recorded for this clonotype. The antigen it binds to is not known. The record has no base qualities; no much larger clone is one base away. The CDR3 sequence holds 14 residues, the cysteine and phenylalanine included. Only the CDR3 part of the read is kept: 42 bases, read in frame from the first base. The germline V gene sets CDR1 to SNHLY and CDR2 to FYNNEI. Relative to germline, V is missing 8 bases and J is missing 6 bases, with 10 bases of the junction outside any gene match. This sequence uses TRBV2 and TRBJ2-7; TRBD2 aligns with 10 central bases. Material: sorted CD4+, CD8+, or CD8+CD57+ T cells (not recorded which) from PBMCs. The TCR sequence derives from a human donor in good health, serving as a control. The CDR3 reads CASGEREGFGEQYF. The DNA sequence follows: TGTGCCAGCGGGGAGCGGGAGGGCTTCGGCGAGCAGTACTTC.